Listed below are T cell receptor beta chains from one sample, sequenced in a study of blood T cell repertoires in COVID-19. Repertoires were generated with immunoSEQ multiplex PCR, while TCRdb's copy carries only in-frame clones and drops some. This sample yields around 56,000 clones, of which more than 60% are seen a single time; about 15% belongs to the top ten. Sequenced sample: peripheral blood. The source of these receptors is a woman aged 70 to 79 with acute or convalescent COVID-19. CDR3s include the opening cysteine and the closing phenylalanine or tryptophan. D genes are given only for firm matches. The listing skips clone size in some rows; elsewhere it reads once, few, many or a size class.

>TRBD1|TRBJ2-5|18|TRBV14|-
CASSQDPGRGPWLETQYF
TGTGCCAGCAGCCAAGATCCGGGAAGGGGGCCATGGTTAGAGACCCAGTACTTC
>-|TRBJ1-1|14|TRBV20-1|-
CSASLSNSGTEAFF
TGCAGTGCTAGTCTATCCAACAGTGGAACTGAAGCTTTCTTT
>-|TRBJ1-2|14|TRBV19|few
CASSGRPGAYGYTF
TGTGCCAGTAGTGGTCGTCCTGGGGCCTATGGCTACACCTTC
>TRBD1|TRBJ1-2|19|TRBV5-1|-
CASRLPTGARLGSNYGYTF
TGCGCCAGCAGACTTCCGACAGGGGCTCGGCTGGGGTCTAACTATGGCTACACCTTC
>-|TRBJ1-2|19|TRBV5-1|-
CASSFGAHPAMGHSGGYTF
TGCGCCAGCAGCTTTGGGGCCCACCCGGCAATGGGACATTCAGGTGGCTACACCTTC
>TRBD2|TRBJ2-3|16|TRBV29-1|-
CSVEGTSGGVTDTQYF
TGCAGCGTTGAAGGGACTAGCGGGGGGGTCACAGATACGCAGTATTTT
>-|TRBJ1-2|14|TRBV7-9|once
CASSLYTGDGGYTF
TGTGCCAGCAGCTTATATACGGGGGACGGTGGCTACACCTTC
>-|TRBJ1-1|15|TRBV9|-
CASSVAQGHDTEAFF
TGTGCCAGCAGCGTAGCTCAGGGACATGACACTGAAGCTTTCTTT
>-|TRBJ1-5|13|TRBV24-1|medium-sized
CATSESGSQPQHF
TGTGCCACCAGTGAATCGGGGTCTCAGCCCCAGCATTTT
>-|TRBJ1-2|13|TRBV2|-
CATNKEDFGGYTF
TGTGCCACAAACAAGGAGGATTTCGGTGGCTACACCTTC
>TRBD2|TRBJ2-3|19|TRBV9|once
CASSPGLSKWGVGTDTQYF
TGTGCCAGCAGCCCGGGACTATCGAAGTGGGGGGTCGGGACAGATACGCAGTATTTT
>-|TRBJ1-1|19|TRBV5-1|once
CASSPIPGLVGPVDTEAFF
TGCGCCAGCAGCCCGATACCCGGACTAGTAGGGCCTGTGGACACTGAAGCTTTCTTT
>-|TRBJ2-5|12|TRBV9|few
CASSVGEETQYF
TGTGCCAGCAGCGTAGGAGAAGAGACCCAGTACTTC
>-|TRBJ2-5|13|TRBV2|-
CASSEVSGETQYF
TGTGCCAGCAGTGAAGTTTCCGGGGAGACCCAGTACTTC
>-|TRBJ1-5|15|TRBV19|few
CASSPTGRGYQPQHF
TGTGCCAGTAGTCCTACCGGGAGGGGTTATCAGCCCCAGCATTTT
>TRBD2|TRBJ2-3|16|TRBV4-2|-
CASSQDASGGTDTQYF
TGTGCCAGCAGCCAAGATGCTAGCGGGGGGACAGATACGCAGTATTTT
>TRBD1|TRBJ2-2|16|TRBV6-5|few
CASSFSGTGNTGELFF
TGTGCCAGCAGTTTCTCCGGGACAGGGAACACCGGGGAGCTGTTTTTT
>TRBD1|TRBJ1-3|16|TRBV7-9|-
CASSPWTGLTGNTIYF
TGTGCCAGCAGCCCGTGGACAGGGCTCACGGGAAACACCATATATTTT
>-|TRBJ1-2|13|TRBV19|once
CASSPGLGYGYTF
TGTGCCAGTAGTCCGGGACTCGGGTATGGCTACACCTTC
>TRBD1|TRBJ1-2|12|TRBV5-6|-
CASSRSDRGLTF
TGTGCCAGCAGCCGATCGGACAGGGGGCTTACCTTC
>-|TRBJ1-2|15|TRBV6-5|-
CASSYGAYAGYGYTF
TGTGCCAGCAGTTACGGGGCCTATGCTGGGTATGGCTACACCTTC
>-|TRBJ1-1|13|TRBV28|-
CASSFRRNTEAFF
TGTGCCAGCAGTTTTAGGAGAAACACTGAAGCTTTCTTT
>-|TRBJ2-3|15|TRBV2|-
CASSQFRQGTDTQYF
TGTGCCAGCAGTCAATTCAGACAGGGCACAGATACGCAGTATTTT
>TRBD2|TRBJ2-5|14|TRBV11-1|once
CASSSRGGRETQYF
TGTGCCAGCAGCTCCCGGGGGGGCCGGGAGACCCAGTACTTC
>-|TRBJ1-5|14|TRBV5-1|-
CASSLGGFDQPQHF
TGCGCCAGCAGCTTGGGAGGGTTTGATCAGCCCCAGCATTTT
>-|TRBJ1-5|17|TRBV23-1|-
CASRRTNEGFSNQPQHF
TGCGCCAGCCGTCGGACTAACGAGGGATTTAGCAATCAGCCCCAGCATTTT
>-|TRBJ2-7|13|TRBV9|-
CASSVAPSGEQYF
TGTGCCAGCAGCGTAGCCCCGTCGGGGGAGCAGTACTTC
>TRBD2|TRBJ2-3|17|TRBV7-9|-
CASSLALASGGKDTQYF
TGTGCCAGCAGCTTAGCCCTCGCTAGCGGGGGTAAAGATACGCAGTATTTT
>TRBD1|TRBJ1-6|13|TRBV6-5|-
CASNGQVISPLHF
TGTGCCAGCAACGGACAGGTTATCTCACCCCTCCACTTT
>-|TRBJ1-1|11|TRBV20-1|-
CSVPSRGEAFF
TGCAGTGTTCCGTCCCGGGGGGAAGCTTTCTTT
>-|TRBJ1-2|15|TRBV5-1|many
CASNRGGSLDYGYTF
TGCGCCAGCAATAGGGGGGGGAGTCTGGACTATGGCTACACCTTC
>TRBD1|TRBJ2-5|16|TRBV4-2|-
CASSQGGQGRGETQYF
TGTGCCAGCAGCCAAGGGGGACAGGGGCGAGGGGAGACCCAGTACTTC
>-|TRBJ2-7|15|TRBV6-5|-
CAYGGKPGISYEQYF
TGTGCCTACGGGGGAAAACCGGGGATCTCCTACGAGCAGTACTTC
>-|TRBJ2-3|15|TRBV5-1|-
CASSLVPGSTDTQYF
TGCGCCAGCAGCTTGGTCCCCGGTTCCACAGATACGCAGTATTTT
>-|TRBJ1-6|15|TRBV5-4|-
CASSAALGLYSPLHF
TGTGCCAGCAGCGCCGCCCTAGGCCTTTATTCACCCCTCCACTTT
>-|TRBJ2-3|12|TRBV10-3|once
CATAGQTDTQYF
TGTGCCACCGCGGGGCAGACAGATACGCAGTATTTT
>TRBD1|TRBJ2-1|16|TRBV18|-
CASSPSTGNEANEQFF
TGTGCCAGCTCACCATCGACAGGGAACGAGGCCAATGAGCAGTTCTTC
>TRBD1|TRBJ2-1|16|TRBV12-5|-
CASGLGQGEAYNEQFF
TGTGCTAGTGGCCTAGGACAGGGCGAAGCCTACAATGAGCAGTTCTTC
>-|TRBJ2-3|15|TRBV27|-
CASSSHRDVTDTQYF
TGTGCCAGCAGTTCACACAGGGATGTCACAGATACGCAGTATTTT
>-|TRBJ1-3|16|TRBV7-9|few
CASSSSGGRSGNTIYF
TGTGCCAGCAGCTCCTCCGGGGGACGCTCTGGAAACACCATATATTTT
>-|TRBJ1-3|13|TRBV7-3|once
CASSPGFGNTIYF
TGTGCCAGCAGTCCCGGTTTTGGAAACACCATATATTTT
>-|TRBJ1-3|13|TRBV9|few
CASQRTSGNTIYF
TGTGCCAGCCAGCGGACCTCTGGAAACACCATATATTTT
>TRBD1|TRBJ2-1|16|TRBV3-1/TRBV3-2|-
CASSQDPRGQGNEQFF
TGTGCCAGCAGCCAAGATCCCAGGGGGCAAGGGAATGAGCAGTTCTTC
>TRBD1|TRBJ1-1|16|TRBV29-1|-
CSVLDRGAGRNTEAFF
TGCAGCGTTCTTGACAGGGGGGCGGGAAGGAACACTGAAGCTTTCTTT
>-|TRBJ1-2|14|TRBV5-1|-
CASSLNQGSNGYTF
TGCGCCAGCAGCTTGAACCAGGGATCTAATGGCTACACCTTC
>-|TRBJ1-2|12|TRBV28|-
CASSPPRYGYTF
TGTGCCAGCAGTCCCCCTCGCTATGGCTACACCTTC
>-|TRBJ1-1|16|TRBV10-1|-
CASSEVGTGMNTEAFF
TGCGCCAGCAGTGAGGTCGGGACTGGCATGAACACTGAAGCTTTCTTT
>-|TRBJ2-1|16|TRBV7-2|-
CASSLRPGPAGNEQFF
TGTGCCAGCAGCTTACGGCCGGGGCCAGCGGGCAATGAGCAGTTCTTC
>-|TRBJ1-2|14|TRBV6-5|-
CATSRDTLNYGYTF
TGTGCCACCTCCCGGGACACCCTTAACTATGGCTACACCTTC
>TRBD1|TRBJ1-1|15|TRBV6-5|once
CASSYRGQGARYAFF
TGTGCCAGCAGTTATCGCGGACAGGGGGCGAGGTATGCTTTCTTT
>-|TRBJ1-1|14|TRBV25-1|-
CASSRAGMNTEAFF
TGTGCCAGCAGTAGGGCAGGGATGAACACTGAAGCTTTCTTT